The TCR beta chain described here comes from a study of T cells in localized non-small cell lung cancer (dated by TCRdb to 2020 to 2021). For the study in its entirety: The study analyzed T cell repertoires of 236 early-stage NSCLC patients, comparing tumors and uninvolved tumor-adjacent lungs. The cohort was made up of 200 to 250 treatment-naive NSCLC patients whose localized lung tumors had been resected. NSCLC patients had a mean age of roughly 69 years, and more than 120 were male and around 110 female. Overall study outcomes, separate from this receptor: Because the study design was exploratory, TCR variables were selected using unadjusted p-values without false-discovery rate correction. A median of approximately 57 of the top 100 tumor clones were detected in paired uninvolved adjacent lung, and 25 to 35 of these tumor clones were also found among the top 100 clones of the paired uninvolved adjacent lung. Because multi-region sequencing of the tumors was not done, intratumor heterogeneity could not be ruled out. Higher blood T cell density associated with longer overall survival, while higher adjacent-lung clonality associated with shorter survival. Uninvolved tumor-adjacent lung showed the highest T cell clonality, higher than tumor, which suggests more focused antigenic responses in the adjacent lung.

Trimming at the junction amounts to 3 bases on V and 2 bases on J, and the germline ends lie 8 bases apart. CDR1 and CDR2, looked up from the germline V gene (reference sequence), are GTSNPN and SVGIG. Its CDR3 holds 13 amino acids, cysteine through phenylalanine. Only the CDR3 portion is preserved as DNA: 39 bases, with reading frame beginning at the first base. The immunoSEQ Assay was used to sequence TCR beta CDR3 regions from DNA. On the authors' methods: T cell density was computed as TCR beta template counts normalized to usable DNA estimated by amplifying housekeeping genes. Richness was estimated with the preseqR package, extrapolating to 400,000 templates for PBMC samples and 120,000 templates for tissue samples. Clonality was defined by subtracting Pielou's evenness from one. Tissue-enriched TCRs were identified by differential abundance testing using productive amino-acid clonotypes, minimum total count 5 and alpha 0.1. Repertoire overlap between compartments was quantified with the Jaccard Index and Morisita Overlap Index. GLIPH grouped TCR beta CDR3s together with public tetramer-defined viral CDR3s, and a viral motif had to include at least three viral sequences and show V-gene enrichment. This is the immuneACCESS table as TCRdb keeps it, with only in-frame sequences that have V and J called. A part of the clones is gone; compared with another copy, unresolved V genes explain less than half, and the rest is unexplained. V, J and clone size are taken as reported in that table, and D and trimming were inferred from the DNA itself. Present in this sample are some 50,000 clones, around nine tenths of which were seen just once. The biggest ten clones account for about a sixth of the sample.

This clone was counted only a few times. The antigen it binds to is not known. There are no base qualities to consult, and no much larger clone falls within one base. At diagnosis, peripheral blood, uninvolved tumor-adjacent lung and tumor were collected and stored as a combination of fresh-frozen and FFPE material. For TCR repertoire profiling, the blood samples were analyzed as peripheral blood mononuclear cells. Here the chain combines TRBV30 and TRBJ1-3; tentative D gene TRBD1, with 5 bases matching. This specimen was PBMCs, taken before any cancer treatment. The source of this sequence is a female donor with stage II lung adenocarcinoma. The CDR3 region reads CAWRRGAGNTIYF. The sequence in DNA is TGTGCCTGGAGAAGGGGAGCTGGAAACACCATATATTTT.